Shown below are 5 T cell receptor beta chains from a single sample sequenced in a study of T cell repertoires and HLA-DP antigens. These receptors have no identified antigens. Measured with immunoSEQ multiplex PCR; TCRdb has only the in-frame clones, and not every one. The repertoire holds more than 90,000 clones, around 92% seen once, with about 0.27% in the top ten. The specimen sequenced was CD4+ T cells from PBMCs. The receptors come from a woman between 18 and 29 years old in good health and CMV-seronegative.

The chain has TRBV2 and TRBJ2-5, with D perhaps TRBD1 or TRBD2 (6 bases each). The ends were cut back, 0 bases at V and 7 bases at J, with 15 bases in the middle. The CDR3 loop spans 15 amino acids. From germline, CDR1 is SNHLY and CDR2 FYNNEI. Here the CDR3 reads CASSEAGGRAGTQYF. CDR3 nucleotide sequence: TGTGCCAGCAGTGAAGCCGGGGGCAGGGCGGGGACCCAGTACTTC.

V usage is TRBV19 and J usage is TRBJ1-2; unclear D gene. V gave up 5 bases and J gave up 1 base, with 17 bases separating them. This CDR3 spans 16 amino acids. CDR1 and CDR2 from the germline V gene are LNHDA and SQIVND (reference sequence). Written as DNA, the CDR3 is TGTGCCAGTAGTCGTGGCCTAACACAGCTTAACTATGGCTACACCTTC. Translation gives CASSRGLTQLNYGYTF. The full variable domain, with the rest looked up from reference TRBV19 and TRBJ1-2, is DGGITQSPKYLFRKEGQNVTLSCEQNLNHDAMYWYRQDPGQGLRLIYYSQIVNDFQKGDIAEGYSVSREKKESFPLTVTSAQKNPTAFYLCASSRGLTQLNYGYTFGSGTRLTVV.

The chain links TRBV27 to TRBJ2-7; D is ambiguous. The CDR3 is made up of 14 amino acids. Germline V gene lookup returns CDR1 MNHEY and CDR2 SMNVEV (reference sequence). The V end lost 2 bases, the J end lost 1 base, and 9 bases lay between the germline ends. The CDR3 DNA follows: TGTGCCAGCAGTTTAGGGCGGCTATCCTACGAGCAGTACTTC. Translation: CASSLGRLSYEQYF.

V is TRBV30 and J is TRBJ2-3; tentative D call: TRBD2 (6 bases). The CDR3 extends over 13 amino acids. V lost 3 bases and J 4 bases, leaving 11 bases between the germline ends. Germline V gene sequence: CDR1 GTSNPN, CDR2 SVGIG (reference sequence). The CDR3: CAWSPGGADTQYF. The CDR3 nucleotides are TGTGCCTGGAGCCCTGGCGGGGCAGATACGCAGTATTTT.

The chain joins TRBV4-1 to TRBJ2-1, with 12 bases identical to TRBD2. The V gene's germline CDR1 is MGHRA and CDR2 YSYEKL. This CDR3 contains 15 residues. V lost 4 bases to trimming and J lost 4 bases; unmatched junction nucleotides: 2. The DNA for the CDR3 is TGCGCCAGCAGCCCTGGGACTAGCGGGTACAATGAGCAGTTCTTC. This codes for CASSPGTSGYNEQFF.